The 13 T cell receptor beta chains presented below share a single source sample, sequenced in a study of blood T cell repertoires in COVID-19. Profiling relied on immunoSEQ multiplex PCR, and the TCRdb table lists in-frame clones only, not all of them. The table shows about 310,000 clones, with 89% occurring only once. The specimen was PBMCs or T cells enriched from blood (not recorded which). The receptor set was obtained from a woman in her twenties or thirties who had recovered from COVID-19.

This clone appeared a few times. The J gene is TRBJ2-3, the V gene TRBV10-3, with 8 bases that match TRBD2. V trimming: 10 bases; J trimming: 2 bases; junction bases outside the gene matches: 8. CDR3 size: 14 residues. Per germline, CDR1 ENHRY and CDR2 SYGVKD. This chain's CDR3 is CATQRAGVTDTQYF. Here the CDR3 DNA reads TGTGCCACCCAGAGAGCGGGAGTCACAGATACGCAGTATTTT.

The V and J genes are TRBV12-5 and TRBJ1-1; a possible D gene is TRBD1 (6 bases). This CDR3 has 13 residues. V was trimmed by 5 bases and J by 7 bases, leaving 14 bases between them. The germline V gene encodes CDR1 LGHNT and CDR2 FRNRAP. The CDR3 reads CASGLGGAIEAFF. The CDR3 DNA sequence: TGTGCTAGTGGTCTAGGGGGGGCGATTGAAGCTTTCTTT.

The chain is built from TRBV11-2 and TRBJ1-3; tentatively, D is TRBD1 (6 bases). The CDR3 totals 16 residues. Per the germline V gene, CDR1 is SGHAT and CDR2 is FQNNGV. Trimming cost V 2 bases and J 6 bases, with 17 bases left between them. The CDR3 protein is CASSLSRAGAENTIYF. The CDR3 nucleotides are TGTGCCAGCAGCTTAAGTCGGGCAGGGGCCGAAAACACCATATATTTT.

Points on this clone: The same CDR3 is also encoded by other DNA sequences in this sample. The J gene is TRBJ1-2, the V gene TRBV6-5; D gene ambiguous. Looked up from germline, CDR1 is MNHEY and CDR2 is SVGAGI. The CDR3 has 15 residues. V lost 0 bases, J lost 4 bases, and 12 bases lay in between. Here the CDR3 reads CASSYSGGEGYGYTF. The CDR3 DNA reads TGTGCCAGCAGTTACTCGGGCGGGGAAGGCTATGGCTACACCTTC.

V gene TRBV5-4 combines with J gene TRBJ1-2, with D hard to call. CDR3 size: 13 residues. Germline values: CDR1 SGHNT, CDR2 YYREEE (reference sequence). The V end was cut by 1 base, the J end by 2 bases, with 6 bases between. CDR3 nucleotide sequence: TGTGCCAGCAGCTTGTCCAGGAACTATGGCTACACCTTC. This gives the protein CASSLSRNYGYTF. Complete variable domain (other parts from reference TRBV5-4 and TRBJ1-2): ETGVTQSPTHLIKTRGQQVTLRCSSQSGHNTVSWYQQALGQGPQFIFQYYREEENGRGNFPPRFSGLQFPNYSSELNVNALELDDSALYLCASSLSRNYGYTFGSGTRLTVV.

V and J are TRBV18 and TRBJ2-1; 12 bases are a match to TRBD2. The CDR3 contains 20 residues. J gave up 5 bases and V 3 bases, and 17 bases lay outside the gene matches. From germline, CDR1 is KGHSH and CDR2 LQKENI. Written as DNA, the CDR3 is TGTGCCAGCTCACCCGATCTCACTACCGGACTAGCGGGAAACCACAATGAGCAGTTCTTC. Translation: CASSPDLTTGLAGNHNEQFF. Combining the CDR3 with reference TRBV18 and TRBJ2-1 gives the whole variable domain NAGVMQNPRHLVRRRGQEARLRCSPMKGHSHVYWYRQLPEEGLKFMVYLQKENIIDESGMPKERFSAEFPKEGPSILRIQQVVRGDSAAYFCASSPDLTTGLAGNHNEQFFGPGTRLTVL.

The rearrangement joins TRBV10-3 to TRBJ2-7; the D gene is possibly TRBD1 (6 bases). The CDR3 spans 15 residues. Trimming took 3 bases from V and 2 from J, leaving 14 bases between them. CDR1 is ENHRY and CDR2 is SYGVKD in the germline V gene. This CDR3 reads CAISEGQGTTYEQYF. The CDR3 DNA reads TGTGCCATCAGTGAAGGGCAGGGGACGACCTACGAGCAGTACTTC.

The chain has TRBV10-2 and TRBJ1-5; D ambiguous. CDR1 and CDR2 from the germline V gene are WSHSY and SAAADI. The CDR3 spans 13 residues. The germline V and J ends were trimmed by 3 bases and 5 bases, with 8 bases remaining between them. CDR3 sequence: CASSDEPHQPQHF. CDR3 bases: TGCGCCAGCAGTGACGAGCCCCATCAGCCCCAGCATTTT.

This clone was counted a single time. The V gene is TRBV27, the J gene TRBJ2-1, with 11 bases fitting TRBD2. The CDR3 covers 16 residues. CDR1 and CDR2 (germline): MNHEY, SMNVEV (reference sequence). V lost 4 bases, J lost 4 bases, and 6 bases stayed unmatched. CDR3 protein: CASSSLTSGSYNEQFF. The CDR3 coding sequence is TGTGCCAGCAGTTCTCTAACTAGCGGGAGTTACAATGAGCAGTTCTTC.

V gene TRBV28 combines with J gene TRBJ1-2; TRBD1 aligns across 12 bases. Germline V gene sequence: CDR1 MDHEN, CDR2 SYDVKM. Losses at the gene ends were 1 base for V and 8 bases for J; bases not matched to a gene: 5. The CDR3 has 15 residues. CDR3 amino acids: CASSLSGQGAQGYTF. The CDR3 nucleotides read TGTGCCAGCAGTTTATCGGGACAGGGGGCGCAAGGCTACACCTTC.

This rearrangement joins TRBV10-3 to TRBJ1-5; D unresolved. Germline values: CDR1 ENHRY, CDR2 SYGVKD. Trimming left V 10 bases short and J 4 bases short, with 14 bases between. The CDR3 is 13 amino acids. CDR3 nucleotide sequence: TGTGCCACCGCCGGGGTACGGAATCAGCCCCAGCATTTT. The encoded protein is CATAGVRNQPQHF.

The chain carries TRBV4-1 and TRBJ1-2; 8 nucleotides line up with TRBD1. After removal of 2 bases from V and 3 bases from J, the junction contained 11 bases not matched to a gene. Per the germline V gene, CDR1 is MGHRA and CDR2 is YSYEKL. CDR3 size: 17 residues. The CDR3 DNA reads as TGCGCCAGCAGCCAACCAACCCGCCCGGACAGGGACTATGGCTACACCTTC. It is translated as CASSQPTRPDRDYGYTF.

The genes are TRBV18 and TRBJ1-2, with D perhaps matching TRBD1 (6 bases). In germline, CDR1 is KGHSH, CDR2 LQKENI. CDR3 size: 16 residues. The germline V and J ends were trimmed by 3 bases and 3 bases, with 17 bases remaining between them. The CDR3 is CASSPGTQFLDYGYTF. The CDR3 nucleotides are TGTGCCAGCTCACCGGGGACACAGTTTTTAGACTATGGCTACACCTTC.